Sequencing of this TCR beta chain was carried out in a study of human T cells and chemical hapten exposure. The library put unique molecular identifiers onto individual cDNA molecules. TCRdb independently ran MiXCR on the RACE reads; one entry per CDR3 protein. Counted here are about 45,000 distinct CDR3 sequences, 4% to 4.5% occurring once; the ten biggest clones make up approximately 5.5%. This sample's time point: healthy volunteer bleed at 2 weeks. Total RNA was isolated from whole blood that had not been fractionated. The material sequenced was whole blood. This TCR came from a human donor in good health. Some clones in this sample may be carry-over from other donors' samples.

CDR3 in amino acids: CASISVGQGDREQYF. The CDR3 DNA follows: TGTGCCAGCATCAGTGTGGGACAGGGAGACCGCGAGCAGTACTTC. This chain uses TRBV6-5 with TRBJ2-7; 9 positions match TRBD1. CDR1 is MNHEY and CDR2 is SVGAGI in the germline V gene. The CDR3 totals 15 residues. With 7 bases clipped from V and 6 bases from J, the junction kept 13 bases outside the gene matches.